This T cell receptor (beta chain) was identified in a study of T cell responses to AZD1222 COVID-19 vaccine. CDR1 and CDR2 from the germline V gene are SGHNT and YYREEE (reference sequence). The germline V and J ends were trimmed by 0 bases and 6 bases, with 9 bases remaining between them. The CDR3 totals 13 residues. The data were produced by immunoSEQ multiplex PCR, yet TCRdb's version contains in-frame clones alone and is incomplete. Among approximately 190,000 clones listed, approximately 91% were seen once. This TCR derives from an adult in good health. The material sequenced was peripheral blood, taken on day 0 of AZD1222 vaccination. The J gene is TRBJ2-5, the V gene TRBV5-4; TRBD1 is a possible D gene (6 bases). The CDR3 sequence is CASSLVGGQTQYF. In DNA, the CDR3 is TGTGCCAGCAGCTTGGTAGGGGGACAGACCCAGTACTTC.